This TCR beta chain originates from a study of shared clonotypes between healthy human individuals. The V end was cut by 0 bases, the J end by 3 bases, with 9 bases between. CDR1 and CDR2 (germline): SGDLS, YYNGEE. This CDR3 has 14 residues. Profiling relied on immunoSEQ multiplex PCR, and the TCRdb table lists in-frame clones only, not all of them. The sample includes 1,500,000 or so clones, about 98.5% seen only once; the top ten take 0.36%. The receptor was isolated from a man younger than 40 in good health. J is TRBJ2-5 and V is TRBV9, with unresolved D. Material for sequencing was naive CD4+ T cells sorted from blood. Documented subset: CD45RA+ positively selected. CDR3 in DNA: TGTGCCAGCAGCGTAGACACGGCCGAAGAGACCCAGTACTTC. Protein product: CASSVDTAEETQYF.